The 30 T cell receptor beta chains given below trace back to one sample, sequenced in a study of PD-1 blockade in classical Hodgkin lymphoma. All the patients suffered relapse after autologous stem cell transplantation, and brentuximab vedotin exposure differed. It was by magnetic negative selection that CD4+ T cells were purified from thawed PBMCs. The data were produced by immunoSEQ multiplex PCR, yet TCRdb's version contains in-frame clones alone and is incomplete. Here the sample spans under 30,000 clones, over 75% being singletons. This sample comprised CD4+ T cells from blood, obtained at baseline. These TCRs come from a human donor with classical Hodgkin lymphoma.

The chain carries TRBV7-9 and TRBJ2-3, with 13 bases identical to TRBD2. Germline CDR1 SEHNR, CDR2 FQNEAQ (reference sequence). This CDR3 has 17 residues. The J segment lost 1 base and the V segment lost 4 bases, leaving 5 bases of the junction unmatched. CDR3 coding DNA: TGTGCCAGCAGCTCCGGACTAGCGGGAGCTCGCACAGATACGCAGTATTTT. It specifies CASSSGLAGARTDTQYF.

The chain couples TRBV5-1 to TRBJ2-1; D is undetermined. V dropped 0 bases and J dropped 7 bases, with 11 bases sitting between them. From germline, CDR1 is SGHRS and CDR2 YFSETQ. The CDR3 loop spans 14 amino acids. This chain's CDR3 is CASSLAPGRNEQFF. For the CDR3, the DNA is TGCGCCAGCAGCTTGGCCCCAGGTAGGAATGAGCAGTTCTTC.

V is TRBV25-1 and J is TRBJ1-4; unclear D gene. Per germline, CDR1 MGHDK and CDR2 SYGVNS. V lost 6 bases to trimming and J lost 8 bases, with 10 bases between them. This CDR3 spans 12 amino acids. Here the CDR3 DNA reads TGTGCCAGCAGCCCTACTACGGAAAAACTGTTTTTT. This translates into CASSPTTEKLFF.

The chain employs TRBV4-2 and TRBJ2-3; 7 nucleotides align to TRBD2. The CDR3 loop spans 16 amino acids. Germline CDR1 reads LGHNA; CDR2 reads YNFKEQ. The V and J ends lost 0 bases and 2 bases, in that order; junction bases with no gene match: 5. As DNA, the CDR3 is TGTGCCAGCAGCCAAGAAACTAGCGCTATCACAGATACGCAGTATTTT. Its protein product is CASSQETSAITDTQYF.

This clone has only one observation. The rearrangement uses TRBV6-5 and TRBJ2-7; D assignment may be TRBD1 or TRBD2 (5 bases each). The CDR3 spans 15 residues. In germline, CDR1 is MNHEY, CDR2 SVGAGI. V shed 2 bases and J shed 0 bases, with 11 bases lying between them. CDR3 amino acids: CASSYRDRASYEQYF. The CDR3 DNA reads TGTGCCAGCAGTTACCGGGACCGAGCCTCCTACGAGCAGTACTTC.

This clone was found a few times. CDR3 DNA: TGTGCCAGCACGGGGACAGGTCGGGAAAAACTGTTTTTT. This translates into CASTGTGREKLFF. The chain recombines TRBV2 with TRBJ1-4; the match to TRBD1 covers 8 bases. The V and J ends lost 7 bases and 8 bases, in that order; junction bases with no gene match: 6. The germline CDR1 and CDR2 sequences are SNHLY and FYNNEI. The CDR3 spans 13 residues.

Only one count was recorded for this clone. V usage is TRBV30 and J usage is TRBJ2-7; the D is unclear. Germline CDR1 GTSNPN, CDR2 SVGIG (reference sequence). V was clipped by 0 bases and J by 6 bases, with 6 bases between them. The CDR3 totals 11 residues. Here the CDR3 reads CAWSVSAEQYF. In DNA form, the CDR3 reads TGTGCCTGGAGTGTATCCGCCGAGCAGTACTTC.

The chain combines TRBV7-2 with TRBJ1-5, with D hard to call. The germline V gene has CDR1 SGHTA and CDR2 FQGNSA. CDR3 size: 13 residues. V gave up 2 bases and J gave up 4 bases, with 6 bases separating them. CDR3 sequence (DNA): TGTGCCAGCAGCTTAAACCTAAATCAGCCCCAGCATTTT. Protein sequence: CASSLNLNQPQHF.

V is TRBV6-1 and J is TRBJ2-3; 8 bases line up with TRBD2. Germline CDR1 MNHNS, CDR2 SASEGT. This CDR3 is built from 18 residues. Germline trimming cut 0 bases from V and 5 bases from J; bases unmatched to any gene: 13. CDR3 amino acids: CASSEARGAGGGLDTQYF. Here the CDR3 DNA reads TGTGCCAGCAGTGAAGCCCGGGGCGCGGGAGGCGGATTAGATACGCAGTATTTT.

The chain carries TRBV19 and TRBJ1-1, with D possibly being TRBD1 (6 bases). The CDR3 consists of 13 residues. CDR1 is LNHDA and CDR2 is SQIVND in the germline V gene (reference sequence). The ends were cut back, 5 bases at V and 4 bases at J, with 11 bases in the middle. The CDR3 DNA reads TGTGCCAGTAGTTCCTTGACAGGCACTGAAGCTTTCTTT. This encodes CASSSLTGTEAFF.

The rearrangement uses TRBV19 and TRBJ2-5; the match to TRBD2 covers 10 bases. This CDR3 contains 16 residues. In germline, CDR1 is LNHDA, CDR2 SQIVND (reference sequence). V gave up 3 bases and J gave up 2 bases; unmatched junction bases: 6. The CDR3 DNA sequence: TGTGCCAGTAGTATTTCCCAGCGGGGGGGACAAGAGACCCAGTACTTC. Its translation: CASSISQRGGQETQYF. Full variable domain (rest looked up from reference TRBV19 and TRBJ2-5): DGGITQSPKYLFRKEGQNVTLSCEQNLNHDAMYWYRQDPGQGLRLIYYSQIVNDFQKGDIAEGYSVSREKKESFPLTVTSAQKNPTAFYLCASSISQRGGQETQYFGPGTRLLVL.

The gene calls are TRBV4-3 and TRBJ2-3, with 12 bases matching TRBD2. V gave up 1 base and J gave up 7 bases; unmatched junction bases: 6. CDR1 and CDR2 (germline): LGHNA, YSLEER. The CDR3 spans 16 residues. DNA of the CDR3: TGCGCCAGCAGCCAAGGACTAGCGGGAGATGATAATACGCAGTATTTT. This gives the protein CASSQGLAGDDNTQYF.

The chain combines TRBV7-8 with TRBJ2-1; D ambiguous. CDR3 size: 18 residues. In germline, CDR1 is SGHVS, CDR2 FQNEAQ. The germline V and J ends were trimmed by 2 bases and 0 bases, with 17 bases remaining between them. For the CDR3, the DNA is TGTGCCAGCAGCTTAAGTCGGTGGCCTACTCTCTCCTACAATGAGCAGTTCTTC. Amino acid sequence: CASSLSRWPTLSYNEQFF.

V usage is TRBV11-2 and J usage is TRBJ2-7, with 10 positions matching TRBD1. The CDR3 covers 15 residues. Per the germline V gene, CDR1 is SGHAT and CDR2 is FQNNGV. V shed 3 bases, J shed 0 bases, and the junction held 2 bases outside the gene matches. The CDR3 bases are TGTGCCAGCAGCTTGGGACAGGGGAGCTCCTACGAGCAGTACTTC. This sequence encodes CASSLGQGSSYEQYF.

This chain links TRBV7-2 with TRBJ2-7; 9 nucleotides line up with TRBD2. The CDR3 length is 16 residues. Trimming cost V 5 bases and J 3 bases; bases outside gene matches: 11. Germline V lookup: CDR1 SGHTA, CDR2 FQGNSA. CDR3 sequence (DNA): TGTGCCAGCAGCCCCCGTGGGGGTAGCGGGGGCTACGAGCAGTACTTC. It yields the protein CASSPRGGSGGYEQYF.

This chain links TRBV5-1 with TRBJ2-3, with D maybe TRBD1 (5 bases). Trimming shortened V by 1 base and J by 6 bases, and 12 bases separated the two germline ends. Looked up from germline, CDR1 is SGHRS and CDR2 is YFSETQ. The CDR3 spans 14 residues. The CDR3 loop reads CASSLFGAKDTQYF. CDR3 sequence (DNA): TGCGCCAGCAGCTTGTTTGGGGCCAAGGATACGCAGTATTTT. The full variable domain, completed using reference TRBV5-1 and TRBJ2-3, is KAGVTQTPRYLIKTRGQQVTLSCSPISGHRSVSWYQQTPGQGLQFLFEYFSETQRNKGNFPGRFSGRQFSNSRSEMNVSTLELGDSALYLCASSLFGAKDTQYFGPGTRLTVL.

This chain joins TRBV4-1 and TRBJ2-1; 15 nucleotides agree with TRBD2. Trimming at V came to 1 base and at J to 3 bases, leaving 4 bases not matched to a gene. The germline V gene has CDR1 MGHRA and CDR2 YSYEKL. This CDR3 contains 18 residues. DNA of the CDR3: TGCGCCAGCAGCCAAGTGGGGACTAGCGGGAGGAACTACAATGAGCAGTTCTTC. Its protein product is CASSQVGTSGRNYNEQFF.

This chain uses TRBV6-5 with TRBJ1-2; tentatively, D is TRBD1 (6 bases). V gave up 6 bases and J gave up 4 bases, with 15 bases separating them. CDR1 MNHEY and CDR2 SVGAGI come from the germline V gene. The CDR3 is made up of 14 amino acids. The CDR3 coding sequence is TGTGCCAGCAGGGGTCCGGACAGTCTCTATGGCTACACCTTC. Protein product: CASRGPDSLYGYTF.

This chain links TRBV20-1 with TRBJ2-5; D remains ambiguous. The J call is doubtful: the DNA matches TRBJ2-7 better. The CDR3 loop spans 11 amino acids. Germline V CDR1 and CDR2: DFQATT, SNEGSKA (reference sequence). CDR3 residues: CSARGGYEQYF. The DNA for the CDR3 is TGCAGTGCTAGAGGCGGCTACGAGCAGTACTTC.

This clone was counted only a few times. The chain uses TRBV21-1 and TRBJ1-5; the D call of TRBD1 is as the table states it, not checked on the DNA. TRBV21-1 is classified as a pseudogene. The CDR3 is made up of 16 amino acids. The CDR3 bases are TGTGCCAGCAGCCAAGGGTATCAGGACAGGGTCCAGCCCCAGCATTTT. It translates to CASSQGYQDRVQPQHF.

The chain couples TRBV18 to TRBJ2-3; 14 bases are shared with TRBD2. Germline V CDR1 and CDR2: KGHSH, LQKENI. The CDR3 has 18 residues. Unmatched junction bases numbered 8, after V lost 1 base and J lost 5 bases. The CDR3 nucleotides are TGTGCCAGCTCACCACTGCCGACTAGCGGGAGGGCCAAAGATACGCAGTATTTT. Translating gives CASSPLPTSGRAKDTQYF.

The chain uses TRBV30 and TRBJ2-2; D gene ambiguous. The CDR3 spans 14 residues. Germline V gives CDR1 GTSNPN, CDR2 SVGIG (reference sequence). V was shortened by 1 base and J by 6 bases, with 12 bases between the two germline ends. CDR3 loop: CAWSDHRGPGELFF. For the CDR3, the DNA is TGTGCCTGGAGTGACCACCGCGGTCCCGGGGAGCTGTTTTTT.

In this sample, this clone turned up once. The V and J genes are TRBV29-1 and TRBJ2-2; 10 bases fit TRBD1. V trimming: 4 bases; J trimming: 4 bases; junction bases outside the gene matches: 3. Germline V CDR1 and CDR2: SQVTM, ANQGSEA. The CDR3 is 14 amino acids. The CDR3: CSVGQGASTGELFF. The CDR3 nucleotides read TGCAGCGTTGGACAGGGGGCAAGCACCGGGGAGCTGTTTTTT.

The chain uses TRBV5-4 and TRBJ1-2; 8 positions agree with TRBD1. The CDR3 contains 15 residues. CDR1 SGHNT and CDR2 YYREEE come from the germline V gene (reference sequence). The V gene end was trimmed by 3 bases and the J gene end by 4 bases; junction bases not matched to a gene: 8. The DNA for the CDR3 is TGTGCCAGCAGCTCCGAAGCTGACAGGGGCTATGGCTACACCTTC. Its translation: CASSSEADRGYGYTF.

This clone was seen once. CDR3 sequence reads: CASSPTSYNEQFF. DNA of the CDR3: TGCGCCAGCAGCCCTACTTCCTACAATGAGCAGTTCTTC. The chain couples TRBV4-3 to TRBJ2-1; D is uncertain. The germline V gene encodes CDR1 LGHNA and CDR2 YSLEER. The V and J ends lost 4 bases and 1 base respectively, with 5 bases between them. The CDR3 is 13 amino acids.

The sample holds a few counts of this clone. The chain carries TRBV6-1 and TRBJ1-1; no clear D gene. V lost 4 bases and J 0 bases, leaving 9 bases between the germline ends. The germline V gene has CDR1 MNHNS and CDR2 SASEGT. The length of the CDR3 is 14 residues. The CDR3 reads CASSGGLMNTEAFF. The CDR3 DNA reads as TGTGCCAGCAGTGGTGGGCTGATGAACACTGAAGCTTTCTTT.

This CDR3 is CASSRGQGLGETQYF. DNA for the CDR3: TGTGCCAGCAGCCGAGGACAGGGGTTAGGGGAGACCCAGTACTTC. V gene TRBV4-2 combines with J gene TRBJ2-5; 9 bases fit TRBD1. The V segment lost 4 bases and the J segment 5 bases; nucleotides outside the gene matches: 8. The CDR3 contains 15 residues. Germline lookup yields CDR1 LGHNA and CDR2 YNFKEQ.

CDR3 amino acids: CASRQTGDLSYEQYF. The CDR3 DNA reads TGCGCCAGCAGACAAACAGGGGACCTTTCCTACGAGCAGTACTTC. V gene TRBV4-1 combines with J gene TRBJ2-7; 7 bases align to TRBD1. The CDR3 runs 15 residues. Trimming at V came to 6 bases and at J to 1 base, leaving 9 bases not matched to a gene. CDR1 MGHRA and CDR2 YSYEKL come from the germline V gene.

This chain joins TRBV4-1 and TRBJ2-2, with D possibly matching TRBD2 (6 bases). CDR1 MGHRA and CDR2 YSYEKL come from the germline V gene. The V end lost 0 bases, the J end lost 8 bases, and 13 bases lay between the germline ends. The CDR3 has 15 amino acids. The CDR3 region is CASSQDRGARGELFF. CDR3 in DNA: TGCGCCAGCAGCCAAGATCGCGGGGCGAGGGGGGAGCTGTTTTTT.

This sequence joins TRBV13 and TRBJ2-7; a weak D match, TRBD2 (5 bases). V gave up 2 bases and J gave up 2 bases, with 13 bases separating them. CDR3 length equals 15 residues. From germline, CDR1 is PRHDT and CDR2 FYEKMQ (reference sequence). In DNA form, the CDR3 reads TGTGCCAGCAGCTTATACCCCAGCGGAACCTACGAGCAGTACTTC. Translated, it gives CASSLYPSGTYEQYF.